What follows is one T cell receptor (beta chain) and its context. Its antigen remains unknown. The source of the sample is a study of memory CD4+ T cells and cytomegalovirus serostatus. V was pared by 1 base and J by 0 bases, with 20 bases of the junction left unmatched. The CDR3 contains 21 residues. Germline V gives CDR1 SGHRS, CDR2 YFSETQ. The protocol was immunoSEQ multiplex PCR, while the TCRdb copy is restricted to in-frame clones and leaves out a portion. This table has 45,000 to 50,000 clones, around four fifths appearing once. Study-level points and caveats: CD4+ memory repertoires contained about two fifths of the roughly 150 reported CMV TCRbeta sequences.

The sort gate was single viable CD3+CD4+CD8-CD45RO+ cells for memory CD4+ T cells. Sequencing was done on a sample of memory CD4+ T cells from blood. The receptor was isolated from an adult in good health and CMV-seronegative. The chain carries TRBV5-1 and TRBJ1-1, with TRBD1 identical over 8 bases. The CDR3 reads CASSLRLAGGVYGLMNTEAFF. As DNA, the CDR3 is TGCGCCAGCAGCTTGCGGTTGGCAGGGGGCGTTTATGGCCTCATGAACACTGAAGCTTTCTTT.